This paragraph reports one T cell receptor beta chain. The antigen is undetermined. All sequencing subjects had displayed CD8+CD57+ cell expansion on flow cytometry. The diagnosis in all patients was severe acquired aplastic anemia. There was no therapy given to any patient before the blood sampling took place. This record belongs to a study of CD8+CD57+ T cells in acquired aplastic anemia. Template material for TCR beta VDJ and CDR3 profiling consisted of genomic DNA. TCRdb called the reads again in MiXCR, with one record for every CDR3 protein. The data show 270,000 or so distinct CDR3 sequences, approximately 79% seen once. General study findings and limits: The study found no significant CD8+ Simpson's diversity difference between patients and controls. Patients and controls shared 25 to 30 CD8+ CDR3 sequences, which appeared highly expressed in patients and within their immunodominant clones.

CDR3 length equals 16 residues. Germline V gene lookup returns CDR1 KGHDR and CDR2 SFDVKD. V is TRBV24-1 and J is TRBJ2-7; D might be TRBD2 (5 bases). The origin of this receptor is a human donor with aplastic anemia. Sequenced: sorted CD4+, CD8+, or CD8+CD57+ T cells (not recorded which) from PBMCs. CDR3 amino acids: CATSAPSGGFTPQLCV. In DNA form, the CDR3 reads TGTGCCACCAGTGCCCCGTCAGGAGGATTCACCCCTCAACTTTGCGTC.